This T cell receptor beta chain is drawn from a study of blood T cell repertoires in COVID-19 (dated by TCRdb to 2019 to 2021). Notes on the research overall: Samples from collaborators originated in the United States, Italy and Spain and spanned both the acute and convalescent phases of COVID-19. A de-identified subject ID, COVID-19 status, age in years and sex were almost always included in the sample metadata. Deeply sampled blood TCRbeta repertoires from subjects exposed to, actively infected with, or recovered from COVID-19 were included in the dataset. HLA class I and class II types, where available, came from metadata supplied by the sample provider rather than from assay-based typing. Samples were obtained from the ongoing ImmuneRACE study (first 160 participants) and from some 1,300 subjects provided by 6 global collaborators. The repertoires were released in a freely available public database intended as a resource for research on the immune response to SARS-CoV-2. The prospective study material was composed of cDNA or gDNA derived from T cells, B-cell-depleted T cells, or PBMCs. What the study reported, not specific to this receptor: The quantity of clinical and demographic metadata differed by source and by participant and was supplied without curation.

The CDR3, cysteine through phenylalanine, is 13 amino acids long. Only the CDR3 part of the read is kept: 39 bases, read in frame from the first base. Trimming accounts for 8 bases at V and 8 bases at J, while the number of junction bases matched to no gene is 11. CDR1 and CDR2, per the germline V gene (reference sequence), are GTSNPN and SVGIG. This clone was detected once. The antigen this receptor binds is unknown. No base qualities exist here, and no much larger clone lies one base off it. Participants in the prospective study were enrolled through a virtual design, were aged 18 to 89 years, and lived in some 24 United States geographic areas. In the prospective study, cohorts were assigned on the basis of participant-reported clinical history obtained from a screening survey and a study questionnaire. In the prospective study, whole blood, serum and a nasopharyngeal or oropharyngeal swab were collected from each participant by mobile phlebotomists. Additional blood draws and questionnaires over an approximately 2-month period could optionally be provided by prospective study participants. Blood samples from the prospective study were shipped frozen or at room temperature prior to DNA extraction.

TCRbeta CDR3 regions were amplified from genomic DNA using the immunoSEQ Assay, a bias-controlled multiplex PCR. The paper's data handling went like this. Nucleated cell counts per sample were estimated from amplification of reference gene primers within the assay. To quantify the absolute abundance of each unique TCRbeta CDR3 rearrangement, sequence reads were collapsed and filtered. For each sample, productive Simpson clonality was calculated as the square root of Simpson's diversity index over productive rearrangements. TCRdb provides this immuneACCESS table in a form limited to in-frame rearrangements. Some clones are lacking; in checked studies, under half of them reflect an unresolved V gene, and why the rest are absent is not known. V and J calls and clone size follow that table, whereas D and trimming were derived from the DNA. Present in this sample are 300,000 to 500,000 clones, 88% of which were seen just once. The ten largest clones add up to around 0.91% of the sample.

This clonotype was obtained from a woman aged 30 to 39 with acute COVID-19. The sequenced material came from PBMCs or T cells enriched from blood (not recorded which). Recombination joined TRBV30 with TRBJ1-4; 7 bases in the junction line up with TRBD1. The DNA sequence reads TGTGCCATTTCAACAGGGGTGGGGGAAAAACTGTTTTTT. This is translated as CAISTGVGEKLFF.